Included here is one TCR beta chain sequence, with context. The method was immunoSEQ multiplex PCR; TCRdb's version includes in-frame clones alone and lacks a portion of them. The repertoire holds tens of thousands of clones, with over 80% as singletons. The sample belongs to a study of PD-L1 blockade in urothelial cancer. Germline V gene lookup returns CDR1 MNHEY and CDR2 SMNVEV (reference sequence). Trimming cost V 2 bases and J 2 bases, with 13 bases left between them. The CDR3 has 15 amino acids. The time point was: pretreatment peripheral blood. The TCR comes from a woman aged 70 to 79 with urothelial cancer. V is TRBV27 and J is TRBJ2-7, with TRBD1 as a possible D gene (6 bases). The sequenced sample was PBMCs, obtained around atezolizumab (anti-PD-L1) treatment. CDR3 protein: CASSLIVGHPYEQYF. CDR3 nucleotide sequence: TGTGCCAGCAGTTTAATCGTGGGACACCCCTACGAGCAGTACTTC.